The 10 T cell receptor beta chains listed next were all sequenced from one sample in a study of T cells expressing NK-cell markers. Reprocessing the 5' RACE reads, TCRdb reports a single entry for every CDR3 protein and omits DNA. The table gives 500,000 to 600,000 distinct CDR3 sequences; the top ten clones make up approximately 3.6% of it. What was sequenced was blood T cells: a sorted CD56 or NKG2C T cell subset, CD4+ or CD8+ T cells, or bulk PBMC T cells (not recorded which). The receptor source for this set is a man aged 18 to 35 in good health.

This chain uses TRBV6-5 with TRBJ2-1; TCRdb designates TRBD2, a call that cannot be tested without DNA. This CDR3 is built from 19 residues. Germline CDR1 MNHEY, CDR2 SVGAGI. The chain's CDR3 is CASSYSIRRERSSYNEQFF.

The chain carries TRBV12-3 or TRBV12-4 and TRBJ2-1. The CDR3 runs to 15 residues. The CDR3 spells CASSLLAGVVNEQFF.

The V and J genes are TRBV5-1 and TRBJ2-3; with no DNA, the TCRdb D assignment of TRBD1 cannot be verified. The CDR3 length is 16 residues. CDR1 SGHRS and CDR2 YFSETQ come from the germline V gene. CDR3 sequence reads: CASSPNPRTSTDTQYF.

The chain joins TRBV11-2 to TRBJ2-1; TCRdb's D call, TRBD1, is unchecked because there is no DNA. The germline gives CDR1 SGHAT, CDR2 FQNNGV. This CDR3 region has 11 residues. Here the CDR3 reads CASSGGYEQFF.

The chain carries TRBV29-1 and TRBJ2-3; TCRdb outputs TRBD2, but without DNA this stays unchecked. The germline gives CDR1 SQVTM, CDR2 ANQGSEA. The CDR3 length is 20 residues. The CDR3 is CSAEGDPRGLAGGPTDTQYF.

This CDR3 reads CASSSTSAVNNEQFF. The genes are TRBV5-1 and TRBJ2-1; checking the TCRdb D call of TRBD2 is not possible without DNA. This CDR3 has 15 residues. Germline CDR1 is SGHRS and CDR2 is YFSETQ.

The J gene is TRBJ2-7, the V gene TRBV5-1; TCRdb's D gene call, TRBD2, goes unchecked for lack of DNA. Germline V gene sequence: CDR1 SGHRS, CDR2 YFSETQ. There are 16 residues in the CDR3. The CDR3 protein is CASSSTSSGRRSEQYF.

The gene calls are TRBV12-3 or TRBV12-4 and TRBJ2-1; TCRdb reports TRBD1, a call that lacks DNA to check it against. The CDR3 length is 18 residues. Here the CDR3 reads CASSLKWTGASAYNEQFF.

The CDR3 is CASSHSGPGLAGGDTDTQYF. The V call is TRBV7-8, the J call TRBJ2-3; TCRdb gives TRBD2 as the D gene, but with no DNA this cannot be confirmed. The germline V gene has CDR1 SGHVS and CDR2 FQNEAQ. The CDR3 spans 20 residues.

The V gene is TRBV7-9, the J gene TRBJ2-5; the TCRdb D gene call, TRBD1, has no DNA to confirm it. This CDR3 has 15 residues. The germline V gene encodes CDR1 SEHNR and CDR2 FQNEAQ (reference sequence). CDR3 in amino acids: CASRPTTNRGETQYF.